Shown below are 23 T cell receptor beta chains from a single sample sequenced in a study of cytomegalovirus exposure and HLA in healthy donors. The protocol was immunoSEQ multiplex PCR, while the TCRdb copy is restricted to in-frame clones and leaves out a portion. The sample consists of about 58,000 clones, roughly nine tenths of them appearing once. The sequenced material came from PBMCs. Source of these receptors: a man between 18 and 35 years old in good health and CMV-seronegative.

The chain combines TRBV7-3 with TRBJ2-1, with TRBD1 matching over 9 bases. The germline V gene encodes CDR1 SGHTA and CDR2 FQGTGA. V lost 5 bases, J lost 5 bases, and 7 bases stayed unmatched. The CDR3 contains 15 residues. This CDR3 is CASSRDRAPHNEQFF. CDR3 nucleotide sequence: TGTGCCAGCAGCCGGGACAGGGCGCCCCACAATGAGCAGTTCTTC.

The chain combines TRBV5-1 with TRBJ2-7; 9 nucleotides agree with TRBD2. V lost 4 bases, J lost 4 bases, and 15 bases stayed unmatched. CDR3 length: 17 residues. CDR1 and CDR2 (germline): SGHRS, YFSETQ. CDR3: CASSQDISSGRTYEQYF. Here the CDR3 DNA reads TGCGCCAGCAGCCAGGACATTAGCAGCGGGAGGACGTACGAGCAGTACTTC.

This chain uses TRBV15 with TRBJ2-1; D uncertain. CDR1 is LNHNV, CDR2 YYDKDF, per germline (reference sequence). This CDR3 spans 16 amino acids. Trimming removed 0 bases from V and 3 bases from J, with 12 bases in between. As DNA, the CDR3 is TGTGCCACCAGCAGAGATGGCCAGGCGATCTACAATGAGCAGTTCTTC. Amino acids: CATSRDGQAIYNEQFF. Combining the CDR3 with reference TRBV15 and TRBJ2-1 gives the whole variable domain DAMVIQNPRYQVTQFGKPVTLSCSQTLNHNVMYWYQQKSSQAPKLLFHYYDKDFNNEADTPDNFQSRRPNTSFCFLDIRSPGLGDTAMYLCATSRDGQAIYNEQFFGPGTRLTVL.

The chain's CDR3 is CASSQGPQGKDTQYF. The CDR3 coding sequence is TGTGCCAGCAGCCAAGGGCCCCAGGGGAAAGATACGCAGTATTTT. The V call is TRBV6-5, the J call TRBJ2-3; possibly TRBD1 for D (6 bases). The germline V and J ends were trimmed by 6 bases and 5 bases, with 18 bases remaining between them. The CDR3 has 15 residues. Germline V gene data show CDR1 as MNHEY and CDR2 as SVGAGI.

The V and J genes are TRBV6-1 and TRBJ1-2; D is perhaps TRBD1 (5 bases). CDR3 size: 14 residues. Germline CDR1 is MNHNS and CDR2 is SASEGT. V gave up 1 base and J gave up 6 bases, with 12 bases separating them. CDR3 region: CASSEGSRVNGYTF. DNA for the CDR3: TGTGCCAGCAGTGAAGGATCCAGGGTGAATGGCTACACCTTC.

The gene calls are TRBV5-1 and TRBJ2-7, with 8 bases that match TRBD1. The CDR3 runs to 15 residues. Germline V gives CDR1 SGHRS, CDR2 YFSETQ. V trimming: 1 base; J trimming: 4 bases; junction bases outside the gene matches: 7. The DNA for the CDR3 is TGCGCCAGCAGCTTGAACGGCAGGGGGCTATACGAGCAGTACTTC. The encoded protein is CASSLNGRGLYEQYF. The full variable domain, completed using reference TRBV5-1 and TRBJ2-7, is KAGVTQTPRYLIKTRGQQVTLSCSPISGHRSVSWYQQTPGQGLQFLFEYFSETQRNKGNFPGRFSGRQFSNSRSEMNVSTLELGDSALYLCASSLNGRGLYEQYFGPGTRLTVT.

On this clone itself: A read error may account for a junction end that differs from germline. The chain couples TRBV6-4 to TRBJ2-2; 7 bases map to TRBD2. The germline gives CDR1 MRHNA, CDR2 SNTAGT. This CDR3 is built from 14 residues. The CDR3 DNA sequence: TGTGCAAGCAATATACGGGAGGTCTGCGGGGAGCTGTTTTTT. Amino acids: CASNIREVCGELFF.

The rearrangement links TRBV6-5 to TRBJ1-4, with 7 bases lining up with TRBD1. The CDR3 has 14 residues. Germline V gives CDR1 MNHEY, CDR2 SVGAGI. V was clipped by 6 bases and J by 5 bases; unmatched bases: 6. The chain's CDR3 is CASSYGQENEKLFF. The DNA for the CDR3 is TGTGCCAGCAGCTACGGACAGGAAAATGAAAAACTGTTTTTT.

This clone occurred once. This chain connects TRBV5-1 to TRBJ2-5; 7 bases match TRBD2. CDR1 is SGHRS, CDR2 YFSETQ, per germline. Trimming removed 2 bases from V and 4 bases from J; junction bases left unmatched: 2. This CDR3 contains 13 residues. DNA of the CDR3: TGCGCCAGCAGCTTCACGGGGGGAGAGACCCAGTACTTC. Its translation: CASSFTGGETQYF.

J is TRBJ2-3 and V is TRBV7-2; TRBD2 aligns across 9 bases. The V gene end was trimmed by 2 bases and the J gene end by 1 base; junction bases not matched to a gene: 1. The CDR3 is 15 residues long. Germline CDR1 and CDR2: SGHTA and FQGNSA. CDR3 DNA sequence: TGTGCCAGCAGCTTAATAGCGGGAGGCACAGATACGCAGTATTTT. This translates into CASSLIAGGTDTQYF.

The chain carries TRBV29-1 and TRBJ2-7; 8 bases align to TRBD2. CDR3 length: 15 residues. V lost 0 bases, J lost 4 bases, and 8 bases stayed unmatched. Germline V gene lookup returns CDR1 SQVTM and CDR2 ANQGSEA. Here the CDR3 reads CSVEDPREGFYEQYF. DNA for the CDR3: TGCAGCGTTGAAGATCCCCGGGAGGGTTTTTACGAGCAGTACTTC.

This chain uses TRBV7-8 with TRBJ2-1; D unclear. The germline gives CDR1 SGHVS, CDR2 FQNEAQ. V gave up 0 bases and J gave up 8 bases, with 11 bases separating them. The CDR3 is 14 amino acids. The CDR3 spells CASSLARSFDEQFF. The CDR3 nucleotides are TGTGCCAGCAGCTTAGCGCGGAGTTTCGATGAGCAGTTCTTC. Combining the CDR3 with reference TRBV7-8 and TRBJ2-1 gives the whole variable domain GAGVSQSPRYKVAKRGQDVALRCDPISGHVSLFWYQQALGQGPEFLTYFQNEAQLDKSGLPSDRFFAERPEGSVSTLKIQRTQQEDSAVYLCASSLARSFDEQFFGPGTRLTVL.

The chain employs TRBV10-3 and TRBJ2-1; the D is unclear. The ends were cut back, 0 bases at V and 1 base at J, with 10 bases in the middle. Germline assignment: CDR1 ENHRY and CDR2 SYGVKD. The CDR3 spans 16 residues. The CDR3: CAISESHAASYNEQFF. The CDR3, as DNA: TGTGCCATCAGTGAGTCTCACGCGGCTTCCTACAATGAGCAGTTCTTC.

This clone was observed once. The chain couples TRBV19 to TRBJ2-3; D not resolved. The V end lost 7 bases, the J end lost 7 bases, and 9 bases lay between the germline ends. This CDR3 has 11 residues. Germline V gene lookup returns CDR1 LNHDA and CDR2 SQIVND (reference sequence). CDR3 in amino acids: CASMRENTQYF. CDR3 nucleotides: TGTGCCAGTATGAGAGAAAATACGCAGTATTTT.

The V and J genes are TRBV27 and TRBJ2-1; D remains unclear. There are 10 residues in the CDR3. The V end lost 8 bases, the J end lost 9 bases, and 8 bases lay between the germline ends. Germline lookup yields CDR1 MNHEY and CDR2 SMNVEV (reference sequence). For the CDR3, the DNA is TGTGCCAGCCCCTTGAGTGAGCAGTTCTTC. It translates to CASPLSEQFF.

The rearrangement uses TRBV2 and TRBJ1-5; possible D gene TRBD1, 6 bases. CDR1 SNHLY and CDR2 FYNNEI come from the germline V gene. The CDR3 is 16 amino acids. The V and J ends lost 2 bases and 0 bases respectively, with 11 bases between them. CDR3 amino acids: CASSEWGHDSNQPQHF. CDR3 bases: TGTGCCAGCAGTGAATGGGGACATGATAGCAATCAGCCCCAGCATTTT.

The gene calls are TRBV15 and TRBJ2-7, with D unclear. V was pared by 3 bases and J by 3 bases, with 9 bases between. This CDR3 is 13 amino acids long. CDR1 and CDR2 (germline): LNHNV, YYDKDF (reference sequence). CDR3 loop: CATSSGLYYEQYF. The CDR3 bases are TGTGCCACCAGCAGTGGGCTGTACTACGAGCAGTACTTC.

The V gene is TRBV7-8, the J gene TRBJ2-5, with D maybe TRBD1 (6 bases). Between the trimmed V and J ends, which lost 1 base and 4 bases, there was a span of 13 bases. CDR1 is SGHVS, CDR2 FQNEAQ, per germline. This CDR3 has 15 amino acids. In DNA form, the CDR3 reads TGTGCCAGCAGCTTAGGCCCAGGGGTGGTAGAGACCCAGTACTTC. Protein product: CASSLGPGVVETQYF. The full variable domain, rest sourced from reference TRBV7-8 and TRBJ2-5, is GAGVSQSPRYKVAKRGQDVALRCDPISGHVSLFWYQQALGQGPEFLTYFQNEAQLDKSGLPSDRFFAERPEGSVSTLKIQRTQQEDSAVYLCASSLGPGVVETQYFGPGTRLLVL.

The chain couples TRBV29-1 to TRBJ2-2, with D unresolved. Trimming cost V 7 bases and J 4 bases, with 7 bases left between them. The germline V gene has CDR1 SQVTM and CDR2 ANQGSEA. CDR3 length: 11 amino acids. The DNA for the CDR3 is TGCAGCGGACTCCTCACCGGGGAGCTGTTTTTT. This translates into CSGLLTGELFF.

J is TRBJ2-3 and V is TRBV6-6; 14 nucleotides align to TRBD2. CDR1 is MNHNY, CDR2 SVGAGI, per germline (reference sequence). Trimming removed 4 bases from V and 3 bases from J; junction bases left unmatched: 3. This CDR3 is 16 amino acids long. CDR3 residues: CASSSGTSGSTDTQYF. DNA for the CDR3: TGTGCCAGCAGTTCCGGGACTAGCGGGAGTACAGATACGCAGTATTTT.

The sample holds a few counts of this clone. This chain's CDR3 is CASSQPGTGPGTIYF. The CDR3 nucleotides read TGCGCCAGCAGCCAACCCGGGACAGGTCCTGGCACCATATATTTT. The chain employs TRBV4-1 and TRBJ1-3; 8 nucleotides line up with TRBD1. Germline loops: CDR1 MGHRA, CDR2 YSYEKL. This CDR3 spans 15 amino acids. V lost 2 bases and J lost 9; bases outside the gene matches: 9.

The chain employs TRBV18 and TRBJ2-2, with 10 positions matching TRBD1. V was pared by 6 bases and J by 4 bases, with 5 bases of the junction left unmatched. The CDR3 totals 15 residues. The V gene's germline CDR1 is KGHSH and CDR2 LQKENI. The chain's CDR3 is CASSLGQGSTGELFF. The CDR3 coding sequence is TGTGCCAGCTCCCTGGGACAGGGGAGCACCGGGGAGCTGTTTTTT.

The gene calls are TRBV19 and TRBJ2-7, with a tentative D call TRBD1 (5 bases). This CDR3 comprises 14 residues. In germline, CDR1 is LNHDA, CDR2 SQIVND (reference sequence). V lost 5 bases to trimming and J lost 3 bases, with 14 bases between them. The CDR3 sequence is CASSFAQGLYEQYF. DNA of the CDR3: TGTGCCAGTAGTTTCGCCCAGGGCCTCTACGAGCAGTACTTC.